A single TCR beta chain is shown here with its context. The data are from a study of cytomegalovirus exposure and HLA in healthy donors. The V end lost 3 bases, the J end lost 2 bases, and 12 bases lay between the germline ends. CDR1 is LNHDA, CDR2 SQIVND, per germline (reference sequence). This CDR3 contains 15 residues. PCR involved 60 Vbeta and 13 Jbeta primers. Measured with immunoSEQ multiplex PCR; TCRdb has only the in-frame clones, and not every one. The data contain 90,000 to 150,000 clones, roughly 78% of them singletons. The V gene is TRBV19, the J gene TRBJ2-3; no clear D. This TCR was recovered from a woman aged 25-40 years in good health and CMV-seropositive. Sequenced: PBMCs. In DNA form, the CDR3 reads TGTGCCAGTAGTATGGGCTACACCTACACAGATACGCAGTATTTT. As protein: CASSMGYTYTDTQYF.